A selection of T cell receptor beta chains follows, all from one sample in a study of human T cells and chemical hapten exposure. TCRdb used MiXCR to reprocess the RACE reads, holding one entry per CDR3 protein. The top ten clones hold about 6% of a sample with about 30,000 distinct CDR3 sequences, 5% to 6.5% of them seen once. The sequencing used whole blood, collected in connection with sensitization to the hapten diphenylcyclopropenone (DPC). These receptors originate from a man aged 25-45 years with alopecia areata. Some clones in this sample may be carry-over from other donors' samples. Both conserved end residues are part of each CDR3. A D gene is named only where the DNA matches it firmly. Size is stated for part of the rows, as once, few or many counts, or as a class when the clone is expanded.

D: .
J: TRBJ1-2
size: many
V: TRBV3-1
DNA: TGTGCCAGCACCTCAAAGGGGGGGTACTATGGCTACACCTTC
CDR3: CASTSKGGYYGYTF

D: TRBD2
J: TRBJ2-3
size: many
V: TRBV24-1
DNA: TGTGCCACCCGTCAGCGGGGGAGCACAGATACGCAGTATTTT
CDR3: CATRQRGSTDTQYF

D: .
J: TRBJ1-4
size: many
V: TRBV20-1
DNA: TGCAGTGCATCTGGGTTGGGGGCGACTAATGAAAAACTGTTTTTT
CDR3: CSASGLGATNEKLFF

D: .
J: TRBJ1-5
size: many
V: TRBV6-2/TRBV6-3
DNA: TGTGCCAGCAATTTATTAGGAGGGGCAGAGCAGCCCCAGCATTTT
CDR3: CASNLLGGAEQPQHF

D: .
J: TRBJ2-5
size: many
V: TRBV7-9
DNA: TGTGCCAGCAGCTTAATGGGGACACCAATGATCCAAGAGACCCAGTACTTC
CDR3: CASSLMGTPMIQETQYF

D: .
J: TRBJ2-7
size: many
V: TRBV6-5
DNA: TGTGCCAGCAGCAAGTCCGGGATGCAGTACTTC
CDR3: CASSKSGMQYF

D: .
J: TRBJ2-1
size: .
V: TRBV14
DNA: TGTGCCAGCAGCCAAGGAGCGTACGAGCAGTTCTTC
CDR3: CASSQGAYEQFF

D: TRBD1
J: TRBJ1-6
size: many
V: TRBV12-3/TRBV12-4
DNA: TGTGCCAGCAGCCCCAGGGACAGGGTTAATTCACCCCTCCACTTT
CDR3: CASSPRDRVNSPLHF

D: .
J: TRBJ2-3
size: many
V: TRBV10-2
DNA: TGCGCCAGCAGTGAGGTGGAGACGCAGTATTTT
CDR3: CASSEVETQYF

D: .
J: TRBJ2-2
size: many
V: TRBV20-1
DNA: TGCAGTGCTAGAGATACGGCCGGGACCAACACCGGGGAGCTGTTTTTT
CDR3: CSARDTAGTNTGELFF

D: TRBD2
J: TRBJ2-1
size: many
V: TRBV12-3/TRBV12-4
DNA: TGTGCCAGCAGTTTAGTTTGGACACCGGCCGGGACTAGCAAGTTCTTC
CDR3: CASSLVWTPAGTSKFF

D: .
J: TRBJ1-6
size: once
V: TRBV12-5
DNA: TGTGCTAGTGGTTTGGTCGGGGGAGTGTCACCCCTCTTT
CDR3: CASGLVGGVSPLF

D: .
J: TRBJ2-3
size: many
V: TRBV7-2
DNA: TGTGCCAGCAGCTTAGGGGCCGGGCCAGATACGCAGTATTTT
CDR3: CASSLGAGPDTQYF

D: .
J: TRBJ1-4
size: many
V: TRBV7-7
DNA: TGTGCTAGCAGTCGGGGTCCTGGGGAAAAACTGTTTTTT
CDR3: CASSRGPGEKLFF

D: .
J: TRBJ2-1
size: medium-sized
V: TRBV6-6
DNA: TGTGCCAGCAGTTACGTGGAGGACAATGAGCAGTTCTTC
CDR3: CASSYVEDNEQFF

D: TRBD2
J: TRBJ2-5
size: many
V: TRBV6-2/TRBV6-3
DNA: TGTGCCAGCAGGAACCTTAGGCGGGGGGGCCAAGAGACCCAGTACTTC
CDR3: CASRNLRRGGQETQYF

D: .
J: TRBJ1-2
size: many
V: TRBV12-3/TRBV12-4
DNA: TGTGCCAGCAGTTTGACAGTTAACTATGGCTACACCTTC
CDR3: CASSLTVNYGYTF

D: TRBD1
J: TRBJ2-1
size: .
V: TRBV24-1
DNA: TGTGCCACCAGTGATCTCAGGGACAGCCACAATGAGCAGTTCTTC
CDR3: CATSDLRDSHNEQFF

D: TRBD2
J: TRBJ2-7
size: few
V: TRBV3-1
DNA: TGTGCCAGCAGCCAAGGCGTAGCGGGAGCATACGAGCAGTACTTC
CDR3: CASSQGVAGAYEQYF

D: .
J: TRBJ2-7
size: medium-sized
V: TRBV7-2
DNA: TGTGCCAGCAGCCCCAATGGGGTCTACGAGCAGTACTTC
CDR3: CASSPNGVYEQYF

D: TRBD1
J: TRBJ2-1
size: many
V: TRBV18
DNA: TGTGCCAGCTCACCTAACCCCCTGGGGACAGATGAGCAGTTCTTC
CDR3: CASSPNPLGTDEQFF

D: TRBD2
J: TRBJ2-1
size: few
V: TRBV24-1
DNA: TGTGCCACCAGTGGCGATAGCGGGGGGGCCTCAAATGAGCAGTTCTTC
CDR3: CATSGDSGGASNEQFF

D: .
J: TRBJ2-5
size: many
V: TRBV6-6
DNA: TGTGCCAGCAGCCGGGACCACCTCCAAGAGACCCAGTACTTC
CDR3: CASSRDHLQETQYF

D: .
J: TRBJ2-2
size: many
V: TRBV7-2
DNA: TGTGCCAGCAGCCCTCTAGCATACACCGGGGAGCTGTTTTTT
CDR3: CASSPLAYTGELFF

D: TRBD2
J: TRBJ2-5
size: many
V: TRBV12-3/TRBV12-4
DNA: TGTGCCAGCAGTTTAACCACTAGCGGACAGACCCAGTACTTC
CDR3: CASSLTTSGQTQYF

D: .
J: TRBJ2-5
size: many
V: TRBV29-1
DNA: TGCAGCGCCGGGGGCAGGGCCGAGACCCAGTACTTC
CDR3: CSAGGRAETQYF

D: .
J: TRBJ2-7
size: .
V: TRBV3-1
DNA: TGTGCCAGCACCGACCTAGCGAACGAGCAGTACTTC
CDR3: CASTDLANEQYF

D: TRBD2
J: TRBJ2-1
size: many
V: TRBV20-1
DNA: TGCAGTGCTAGCGGGACTAGCGTCTCGAGCTCCTACAATGAGCAGTTCTTC
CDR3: CSASGTSVSSSYNEQFF

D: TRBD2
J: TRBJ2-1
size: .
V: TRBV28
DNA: TGTGCCAGCAGACCCTTTGGGACTAGCGGATACAATGAGCAGTTCTTC
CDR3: CASRPFGTSGYNEQFF

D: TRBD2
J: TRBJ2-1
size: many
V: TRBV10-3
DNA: TGTGCCATCAGTGAGTCGAGAGCGGGAGGGCCTGCTGAGCAGTTCTTC
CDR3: CAISESRAGGPAEQFF

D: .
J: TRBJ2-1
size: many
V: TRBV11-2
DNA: TGTGCCAGCAGCTTAGATGGCGGCAGGACCACCTACAATGAGCAGTTCTTC
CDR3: CASSLDGGRTTYNEQFF

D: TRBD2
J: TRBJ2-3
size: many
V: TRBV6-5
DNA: TGTGCCAGCAGTTACTCGACTAGCGGACTCACAGATACGCAGTATTTT
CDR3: CASSYSTSGLTDTQYF

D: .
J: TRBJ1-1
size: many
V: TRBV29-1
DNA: TGCAGCGTTGACGGGACGGTGAACACTGAAGCTTTCTTT
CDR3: CSVDGTVNTEAFF

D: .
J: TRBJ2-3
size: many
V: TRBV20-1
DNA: TGCAGTGCTAGGCAGTCAGAGGCCCATACGCAGTATTTT
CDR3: CSARQSEAHTQYF

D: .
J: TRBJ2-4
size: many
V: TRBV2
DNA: TGTGCCAGCAGACAGGGATCAGCCAAAAACATTCAGTACTTC
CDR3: CASRQGSAKNIQYF

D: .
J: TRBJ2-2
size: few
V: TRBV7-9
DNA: TGTGCCAGCAGCTTGGGCCGAATAGCCGGGGAGCTGTTTTTT
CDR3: CASSLGRIAGELFF

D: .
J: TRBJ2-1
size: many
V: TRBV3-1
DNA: TGTGCCAGCAGCCGCGCGGTTCCCACCAATGAGCAGTTCTTC
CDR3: CASSRAVPTNEQFF

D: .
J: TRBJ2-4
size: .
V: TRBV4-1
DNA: TGCGCCAGCAGCAGGTCGGGGGCAGCCAAAAACATTCAGTACTTC
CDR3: CASSRSGAAKNIQYF

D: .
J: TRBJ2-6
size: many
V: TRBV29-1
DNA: TGCAGCGTTTACGAGGTAGTAAGGGCCAACGTCCTGACTTTC
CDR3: CSVYEVVRANVLTF

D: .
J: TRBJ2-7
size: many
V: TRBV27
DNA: TGTGCCAGCAGCTCAGGGACAACCTCCTACGAGCAGTACTTC
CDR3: CASSSGTTSYEQYF

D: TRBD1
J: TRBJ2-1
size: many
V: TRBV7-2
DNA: TGTGCCAGCAGCTTACGCCCGGGACAGGGGGCCTCCTACAATGAGCAGTTCTTC
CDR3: CASSLRPGQGASYNEQFF